Shown below are 8 T cell receptor beta chains from a single sample sequenced in a study of T cells in Graves' hyperthyroidism and ophthalmopathy. It was RNA transcripts that yielded the amplified TCR beta CDR3 regions. The HTBI primer set drove a first-round RT-PCR of the TCR CDR3. Each CDR3 protein gets one entry after TCRdb re-called the multiplex PCR reads with MiXCR. Of about 290,000 distinct CDR3 sequences in the sample, approximately 14% are singletons; the top ten hold 7.9%. Material: blood. Every receptor here comes from a woman in her forties with Graves' hyperthyroidism.

Regarding this clonotype: It may be a read error: a sequence one base away is much more abundant. The chain couples TRBV2 to TRBJ2-5; possible D gene TRBD1, 6 bases. V lost 8 bases to trimming and J lost 5 bases, with 18 bases between them. The CDR3 runs 14 residues. The germline gives CDR1 SNHLY, CDR2 FYNNEI. The CDR3 region has the DNA TGTGCCAGCGCCAAGGCAGGGGTGGGGGAGACCCAGTACTTC. This translates into CASAKAGVGETQYF.

This clonotype was counted only a few times. This chain links TRBV7-9 with TRBJ1-5, with a tentative D call TRBD1 (5 bases). The germline gives CDR1 SEHNR, CDR2 FQNEAQ (reference sequence). Trimming cost V 1 base and J 3 bases, with 16 bases left between them. This CDR3 is built from 17 residues. The CDR3 here is CASSLEQGPYDNQPQHF. As DNA, the CDR3 is TGTGCCAGCAGCTTAGAGCAGGGCCCCTATGACAATCAGCCCCAGCATTTT.

The table lists this clonotype with a few counts. This CDR3 is CASSDSKEGGRAKNIQYF. The CDR3 DNA reads TGTGCCAGCAGTGACTCGAAGGAAGGCGGGAGGGCCAAAAACATTCAGTACTTC. J is TRBJ2-4 and V is TRBV6-4; the match to TRBD2 covers 8 bases. Per germline, CDR1 MRHNA and CDR2 SNTAGT. The ends lost 0 bases at V and 1 base at J; junction bases unmatched: 8. The CDR3 runs to 18 residues.

This chain connects TRBV20-1 to TRBJ1-3; D unresolved. The V and J ends lost 3 bases and 2 bases respectively, with 5 bases between them. This CDR3 is built from 12 residues. CDR1 DFQATT and CDR2 SNEGSKA come from the germline V gene (reference sequence). The CDR3 DNA is TGCAGTGCTAGGGATACTGGAAACACCATATATTTT. Protein sequence: CSARDTGNTIYF.

This clonotype was counted many times. The gene calls are TRBV20-1 and TRBJ2-3; D remains ambiguous. The CDR3 runs to 14 residues. V was pared by 5 bases and J by 0 bases, with 12 bases between. The V gene's germline CDR1 is DFQATT and CDR2 SNEGSKA (reference sequence). CDR3 sequence (DNA): TGCAGTGCTCAAGTCCCCTATAGCACAGATACGCAGTATTTT. Translated: CSAQVPYSTDTQYF.

This clonotype was found many times. This chain connects TRBV29-1 to TRBJ2-1, with D tentatively TRBD2 (5 bases). Trimming pared 1 base from V and 7 bases from J, leaving 14 bases between. Germline loops: CDR1 SQVTM, CDR2 ANQGSEA. The CDR3 runs to 14 residues. CDR3 loop: CSVEGEPGENEQFF. CDR3 nucleotides: TGCAGCGTTGAAGGGGAGCCTGGGGAAAATGAGCAGTTCTTC.

The rearrangement uses TRBV4-1 and TRBJ2-1; 13 nucleotides line up with TRBD2. The DNA end is a closer match to TRBJ2-7, so the J assignment may be wrong. The CDR3 consists of 15 residues. The germline gives CDR1 MGHRA, CDR2 YSYEKL. CDR3 nucleotide sequence: TGCGCCAGCAGCTTCCCGGGACTAGCGGGACGTGAGCAGTACTTC. It specifies CASSFPGLAGREQYF.

This clonotype was picked up a small number of times. The chain has TRBV10-3 and TRBJ2-2; possible D gene TRBD2, 6 bases. This CDR3 is built from 15 residues. From germline, CDR1 is ENHRY and CDR2 SYGVKD. Trimming left V 6 bases short and J 6 bases short, with 17 bases between. In DNA, the CDR3 is TGTGCCATCAGGCGGTATAACGGGAGCCCCGGGGAGCTGTTTTTT. Its translation: CAIRRYNGSPGELFF.